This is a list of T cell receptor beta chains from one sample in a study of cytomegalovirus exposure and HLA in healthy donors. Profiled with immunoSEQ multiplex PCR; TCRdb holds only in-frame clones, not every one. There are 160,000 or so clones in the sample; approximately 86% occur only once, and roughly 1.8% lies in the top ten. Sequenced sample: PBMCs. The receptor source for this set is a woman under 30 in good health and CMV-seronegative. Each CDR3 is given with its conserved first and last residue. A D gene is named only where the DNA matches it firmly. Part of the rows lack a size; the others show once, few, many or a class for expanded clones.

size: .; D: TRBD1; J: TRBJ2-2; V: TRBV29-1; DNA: TGCAGCGTCGTCGAACAGGGGCCCGGGGAGCTGTTTTTT; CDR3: CSVVEQGPGELFF
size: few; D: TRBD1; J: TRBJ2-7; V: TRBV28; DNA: TGTGCCAGCAGCTCCTGGACAGGGGAAATCTACGAGCAGTACTTC; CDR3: CASSSWTGEIYEQYF
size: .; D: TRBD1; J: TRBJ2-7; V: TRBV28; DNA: TGTGCCAGCAGTTTGGTACCGGGACAGGGCTCCTACGAGCAGTACTTC; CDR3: CASSLVPGQGSYEQYF
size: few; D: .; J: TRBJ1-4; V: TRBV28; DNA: TGTGCCAGCAGCCCACATATTCAGGGGTTCAGTGAAAAACTGTTTTTT; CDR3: CASSPHIQGFSEKLFF
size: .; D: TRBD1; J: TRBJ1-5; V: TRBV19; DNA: TGTGCCAGTAGTATCGGGACAGGATTACCGGATCAGCCCCAGCATTTT; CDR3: CASSIGTGLPDQPQHF
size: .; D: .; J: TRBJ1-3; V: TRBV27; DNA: TGTGCCAGCAGAGAGTTAACTGGAAACACCATATATTTT; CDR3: CASRELTGNTIYF
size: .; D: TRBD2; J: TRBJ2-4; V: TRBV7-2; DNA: TGTGCCAGCAGCTCTTATATGGGGACTATCCTAGCCAAAAACATTCAGTACTTC; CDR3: CASSSYMGTILAKNIQYF
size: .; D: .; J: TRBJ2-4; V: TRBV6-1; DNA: TGTGCCAGCAGTGACCACAGAAACATGAAAAACATTCAGTACTTC; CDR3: CASSDHRNMKNIQYF
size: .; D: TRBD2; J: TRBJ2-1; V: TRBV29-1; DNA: TGCAGCGTTGCTAGCGGGAGGCAGTCCTACAATGAGCAGTTCTTC; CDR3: CSVASGRQSYNEQFF
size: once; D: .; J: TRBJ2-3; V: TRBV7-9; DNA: TGTGCCAGCAGCCCCGGGACTGGTTCAGATACGCAGTATTTT; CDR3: CASSPGTGSDTQYF
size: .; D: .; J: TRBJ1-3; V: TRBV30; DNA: TGTGCCTGGAGTGTACTAGGCAACTCTGGAAACACCATATATTTT; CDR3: CAWSVLGNSGNTIYF
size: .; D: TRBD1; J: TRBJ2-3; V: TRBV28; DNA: TGTGCCAGCAGTTTAAGGGGGGACAGGGGCCCAGATACGCAGTATTTT; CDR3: CASSLRGDRGPDTQYF
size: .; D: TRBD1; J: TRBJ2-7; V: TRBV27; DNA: TGTGCCAGCAGTTCCCTCTTACAGGGGCGTCACGAGCAGTACTTC; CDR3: CASSSLLQGRHEQYF
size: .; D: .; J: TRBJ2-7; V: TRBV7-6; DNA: TGTGCCAGCAGCCATGATGGTTACGAGCAGTACTTC; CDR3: CASSHDGYEQYF
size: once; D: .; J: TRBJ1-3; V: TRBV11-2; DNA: TGTGCCAGCAGCTTAGATATCGGTTCCTCTGGAAACACCATATATTTT; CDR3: CASSLDIGSSGNTIYF
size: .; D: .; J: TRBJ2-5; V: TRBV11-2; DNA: TGTGCCAGCAGCTTAGAGGTCAGATACCAAGAGACCCAGTACTTC; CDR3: CASSLEVRYQETQYF
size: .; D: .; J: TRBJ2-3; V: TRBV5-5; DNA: TGTGCCAGCACCTCCCGGGGGGCAGGGACCAGCACAGATACGCAGTATTTT; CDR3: CASTSRGAGTSTDTQYF
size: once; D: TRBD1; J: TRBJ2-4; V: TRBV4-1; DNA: TGCGCCAGCAGCCAAGAGGACAGGGGTCTGAGGTTAGCCAAAAACATTCAGTACTTC; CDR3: CASSQEDRGLRLAKNIQYF
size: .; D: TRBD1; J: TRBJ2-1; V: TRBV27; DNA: TGTGCCAGCAGTCCCTCCGCCCCCGGGACAGGGGGTTACAATGAGCAGTTCTTC; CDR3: CASSPSAPGTGGYNEQFF
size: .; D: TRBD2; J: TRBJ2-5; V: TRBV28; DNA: TGTGCCAGCAGTTTACGTCTAGCGGGGTCCCAAGAGACCCAGTACTTC; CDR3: CASSLRLAGSQETQYF
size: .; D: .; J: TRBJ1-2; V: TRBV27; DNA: TGTGCCAGCAGTTTACGGCCCTCGGATGCAGGGCGGGGGAAAGGCTACACCTTC; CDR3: CASSLRPSDAGRGKGYTF
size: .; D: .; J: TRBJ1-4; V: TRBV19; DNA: TGTGCCAGTAGTATCCCAGGGTTTGGTAATGAAAAACTGTTTTTT; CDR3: CASSIPGFGNEKLFF
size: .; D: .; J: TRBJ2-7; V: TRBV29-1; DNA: TGCAGCGTTGAACGCAGGGGTGGCGAGCAGTACTTC; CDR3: CSVERRGGEQYF
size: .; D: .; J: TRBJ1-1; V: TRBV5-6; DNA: TGTGCCAGCAGCTTGGGACGGAGGAACACTGAAGCTTTCTTT; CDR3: CASSLGRRNTEAFF
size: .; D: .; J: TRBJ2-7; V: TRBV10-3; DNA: TGTGCCATCAGTCTTACCCAGGATTCCTACGAGCAGTACTTC; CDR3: CAISLTQDSYEQYF
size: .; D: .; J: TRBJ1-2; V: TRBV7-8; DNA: TGTGCCAGCAGCTTAGGATTGCGCGCTAACTATGGCTACACCTTC; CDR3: CASSLGLRANYGYTF
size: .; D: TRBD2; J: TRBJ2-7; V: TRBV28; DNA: TGTGCCAGCAGTTTATGGGGGACTAGCGGGGGGGCCTTCTACGAGCAGTACTTC; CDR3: CASSLWGTSGGAFYEQYF
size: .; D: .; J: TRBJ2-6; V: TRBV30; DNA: TGTGCCTGGAGTGATCAAGGGAGGACCTCTGGGGCCAACGTCCTGACTTTC; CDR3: CAWSDQGRTSGANVLTF
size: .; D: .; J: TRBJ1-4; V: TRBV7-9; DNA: TGTGCCAGCAGCTTAGGGGGACTCAGGTCCGAAAAACTGTTTTTT; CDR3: CASSLGGLRSEKLFF
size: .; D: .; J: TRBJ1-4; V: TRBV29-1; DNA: TGCAGCGTTGAATTTGCGGAGGCAGGGGCGGAGGAAAAACTGTTTTTT; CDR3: CSVEFAEAGAEEKLFF
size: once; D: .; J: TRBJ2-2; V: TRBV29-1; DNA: TGCAGCGTTGCGTGGGCCGCCACCGGGGAGCTGTTTTTT; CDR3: CSVAWAATGELFF
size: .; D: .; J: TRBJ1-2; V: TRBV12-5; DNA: TGTGCTAGTGGTTTGGTCCCGTCGTCCTATGGCTACACCTTC; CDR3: CASGLVPSSYGYTF